These 25 T cell receptor beta chains came from one sample sequenced in a study of shared clonotypes between healthy human individuals. CD45RO-negative CD8 cells positively selected for CCR7 made up the naive population, which excluded terminally differentiated effector memory CD45RA+ cells. The assay was immunoSEQ multiplex PCR, and TCRdb's table has in-frame clones only and misses some. Of more than 2 million clones listed, around 93% are singletons. Specimen: naive CD8+ T cells from PBMCs. The origin of the receptors is a man in his late teens or twenties in good health. Some clones in this sample may be carry-over from other donors' samples.

The chain carries TRBV28 and TRBJ2-7, with D possibly called TRBD1 or TRBD2 (5 bases each). Germline CDR1 reads MDHEN; CDR2 reads SYDVKM. This CDR3 has 16 residues. Trimming removed 1 base at V and 4 bases at J, with 17 bases between. The CDR3 is CASSLSLALRGYEQYF. The CDR3 region has the DNA TGTGCCAGCAGTTTATCTCTGGCGTTGAGGGGTTACGAGCAGTACTTC.

The V gene is TRBV4-2, the J gene TRBJ1-1; D is uncertain. CDR1 is LGHNA and CDR2 is YNFKEQ in the germline V gene. V lost 5 bases and J 4 bases, leaving 11 bases between the germline ends. This CDR3 is 13 amino acids long. CDR3 loop: CASSFRRTTEAFF. The CDR3 region has the DNA TGTGCCAGCAGCTTTCGCCGCACCACTGAAGCTTTCTTT.

The chain combines TRBV7-9 with TRBJ1-2; the D is unclear. The length of the CDR3 is 15 residues. Trimming took 5 bases from V and 1 from J, leaving 14 bases between them. CDR1 is SEHNR and CDR2 is FQNEAQ in the germline V gene (reference sequence). CDR3 bases: TGTGCCAGCAGCCCCGGGGTAGGGTTTAACTATGGCTACACCTTC. Amino acid sequence: CASSPGVGFNYGYTF.

V usage is TRBV7-3 and J usage is TRBJ2-1, with D maybe TRBD1 (5 bases). The CDR3 is 12 amino acids. CDR1 and CDR2 (germline): SGHTA, FQGTGA. Trimming stripped 5 bases from V and 7 bases from J, with 9 bases between. This chain's CDR3 is CASSPRQNEQFF. For the CDR3, the DNA is TGTGCCAGCAGCCCTCGACAGAATGAGCAGTTCTTC.

This clone was counted once. V and J are TRBV7-9 and TRBJ1-2; TRBD1 agrees at 9 bases. Per the germline V gene, CDR1 is SEHNR and CDR2 is FQNEAQ (reference sequence). The V segment lost 10 bases and the J segment 7 bases; nucleotides outside the gene matches: 16. CDR3 length: 15 amino acids. The CDR3 DNA follows: TGTGCCACCCGTCCGGGACAGGGAGGAATCTTTGGCTACACCTTC. Its translation is CATRPGQGGIFGYTF.

To note about this clone: Other nucleotide sequences in the sample specify the same CDR3. The genes are TRBV19 and TRBJ1-1; no definite D call. This CDR3 is built from 15 residues. V was clipped by 1 base and J by 0 bases, with 9 bases between them. Germline loops: CDR1 LNHDA, CDR2 SQIVND (reference sequence). Written as DNA, the CDR3 is TGTGCCAGTAGTATAGGTCGAGGGATGAACACTGAAGCTTTCTTT. Its translation is CASSIGRGMNTEAFF.

This clone was seen more than once but under ten times. The genes are TRBV28 and TRBJ1-3; D is unclear. Germline CDR1 and CDR2: MDHEN and SYDVKM. The ends were cut back, 3 bases at V and 0 bases at J, with 3 bases in the middle. The CDR3 runs to 13 residues. CDR3 sequence reads: CASSFSSGNTIYF. CDR3 DNA sequence: TGTGCCAGCAGTTTCAGCTCTGGAAACACCATATATTTT.

V and J are TRBV7-9 and TRBJ2-3; TRBD2 matches 9 bases. The trim removed 11 bases at V and 6 bases at J, leaving 9 bases unmatched. Germline CDR1 is SEHNR and CDR2 is FQNEAQ (reference sequence). The CDR3 totals 13 residues. CDR3 region: CADRLAGSDTQYF. For the CDR3, the DNA is TGTGCCGATCGGCTAGCGGGGTCCGATACGCAGTATTTT. The variable domain in full, with the rest retrieved from reference TRBV7-9 and TRBJ2-3, is DTGVSQNPRHKITKRGQNVTFRCDPISEHNRLYWYRQTLGQGPEFLTYFQNEAQLEKSRLLSDRFSAERPKGSFSTLEIQRTEQGDSAMYLCADRLAGSDTQYFGPGTRLTVL.

A few counts support this clone. This chain joins TRBV4-1 and TRBJ1-1; no firm D call. Germline loops: CDR1 MGHRA, CDR2 YSYEKL. This CDR3 contains 17 residues. V lost 2 bases and J 0 bases, leaving 16 bases between the germline ends. CDR3 protein: CASSQFEVRHLNTEAFF. CDR3 nucleotides: TGCGCCAGCAGCCAATTCGAGGTTCGACACTTGAACACTGAAGCTTTCTTT.

This CDR3 is CASSQDRSPPYGYTF. The CDR3 bases are TGTGCCAGCAGCCAAGATAGGAGCCCCCCCTATGGCTACACCTTC. The rearrangement uses TRBV14 and TRBJ1-2; no clear D. The CDR3 loop spans 15 amino acids. The germline gives CDR1 SGHDN, CDR2 FVKESK. The V gene lost 0 bases and the J gene lost 4 bases, with 12 bases spanning the gap.

The gene calls are TRBV28 and TRBJ1-2; a possible D gene is TRBD1 (5 bases). V dropped 1 base and J dropped 3 bases, with 12 bases sitting between them. Germline V lookup: CDR1 MDHEN, CDR2 SYDVKM. CDR3 length equals 15 residues. CDR3 in amino acids: CASSLSVRAHYGYTF. The CDR3 DNA follows: TGTGCCAGCAGTTTATCCGTCAGGGCACACTATGGCTACACCTTC.

V usage is TRBV11-2 and J usage is TRBJ2-2, with D possibly TRBD1 on 6 matching bases. Trimming took 3 bases from V and 4 from J, leaving 15 bases between them. Germline V gene lookup returns CDR1 SGHAT and CDR2 FQNNGV. The CDR3 spans 16 residues. The CDR3 DNA reads as TGTGCCAGCAGCTTGGGAGCAGGGGCGAGCACCGGGGAGCTGTTTTTT. Its protein is CASSLGAGASTGELFF.

V and J are TRBV6-5 and TRBJ2-1; no clear D. The V end lost 0 bases, the J end lost 9 bases, and 9 bases lay between the germline ends. CDR1 is MNHEY, CDR2 SVGAGI, per germline. The CDR3 runs to 13 residues. The CDR3 loop reads CASSYSIRGEQFF. DNA of the CDR3: TGTGCCAGCAGTTACTCTATCCGCGGTGAGCAGTTCTTC.

The rearrangement links TRBV11-2 to TRBJ2-1; 7 nucleotides match TRBD1. From germline, CDR1 is SGHAT and CDR2 FQNNGV. Trimming took 1 base from V and 4 from J; bases not matched to a gene: 7. This CDR3 region has 16 residues. Written as DNA, the CDR3 is TGTGCCAGCAGCTTAGGAGGGGGCTCTTGGTACAATGAGCAGTTCTTC. It is translated as CASSLGGGSWYNEQFF.

This chain links TRBV28 with TRBJ1-5; possibly TRBD1 for D (5 bases). There are 16 residues in the CDR3. Germline values: CDR1 MDHEN, CDR2 SYDVKM. Trimming removed 4 bases from V and 6 bases from J, with 19 bases in between. CDR3 DNA sequence: TGTGCCAGCAGTTCGGGACCGGGGTCCTTAGGTCAGCCCCAGCATTTT. Amino acids: CASSSGPGSLGQPQHF.

This clone was seen just once. The chain employs TRBV27 and TRBJ2-1; TRBD1 agrees at 8 bases. After removal of 0 bases from V and 5 bases from J, the junction contained 6 bases not matched to a gene. CDR1 is MNHEY, CDR2 SMNVEV, per germline (reference sequence). The CDR3 consists of 16 residues. CDR3 in DNA: TGTGCCAGCAGTTTATCCCCAGGGGGCTTCCACAATGAGCAGTTCTTC. As protein: CASSLSPGGFHNEQFF.

This chain connects TRBV5-6 to TRBJ2-7; TRBD1 agrees at 7 bases. The CDR3 extends over 13 amino acids. The ends lost 4 bases at V and 2 bases at J; junction bases unmatched: 3. Germline CDR1 is SGHDT and CDR2 is YYEEEE. CDR3 bases: TGTGCCAGCAGCACAGGGACAGCCTACGAGCAGTACTTC. It specifies CASSTGTAYEQYF. The whole variable domain, remainder taken from reference TRBV5-6 and TRBJ2-7, is DAGVTQSPTHLIKTRGQQVTLRCSPKSGHDTVSWYQQALGQGPQFIFQYYEEEERQRGNFPDRFSGHQFPNYSSELNVNALLLGDSALYLCASSTGTAYEQYFGPGTRLTVT.

The chain uses TRBV4-3 and TRBJ2-4, with D unresolved. The CDR3 runs 15 residues. CDR1 and CDR2 (germline): LGHNA, YSLEER. V was cut by 1 base and J by 8 bases, with 15 bases left in between. CDR3 protein: CASSQGSGFSDIQYF. Here the CDR3 DNA reads TGCGCCAGCAGCCAAGGCTCCGGGTTCTCGGACATTCAGTACTTC.

This chain connects TRBV11-3 to TRBJ2-1, with D possibly matching TRBD2 (6 bases). Trimming left V 1 base short and J 6 bases short, with 13 bases between. Germline V gene lookup returns CDR1 SGHNT and CDR2 YENEEA. The CDR3 loop spans 15 amino acids. The DNA for the CDR3 is TGTGCCAGCAGCTTAGTAGGCGGGATCGGCAATGAGCAGTTCTTC. Residues: CASSLVGGIGNEQFF.

The genes are TRBV5-1 and TRBJ2-1; TRBD1 matches at 9 bases. The V gene's germline CDR1 is SGHRS and CDR2 YFSETQ. The CDR3 covers 15 residues. V lost 2 bases and J lost 6; bases outside the gene matches: 6. As DNA, the CDR3 is TGCGCCAGCAGCTTCCCCGGGACAGGGCTCAATGAGCAGTTCTTC. It yields the protein CASSFPGTGLNEQFF.

The chain carries TRBV28 and TRBJ2-7, with TRBD1 as a possible D gene (6 bases). Looked up from germline, CDR1 is MDHEN and CDR2 is SYDVKM. Trimming removed 2 bases from V and 3 bases from J, with 14 bases in between. CDR3 length: 15 amino acids. The DNA of the CDR3 is TGTGCCAGCAGTTTACAGGGGCTCTTATACTACGAGCAGTACTTC. Protein: CASSLQGLLYYEQYF. Using reference TRBV28 and TRBJ2-7 for the parts outside the CDR3, the full variable domain is DVKVTQSSRYLVKRTGEKVFLECVQDMDHENMFWYRQDPGLGLRLIYFSYDVKMKEKGDIPEGYSVSREKKERFSLILESASTNQTSMYLCASSLQGLLYYEQYFGPGTRLTVT.

The genes are TRBV4-1 and TRBJ2-5, with 11 bases lining up with TRBD2. This CDR3 is built from 16 residues. Germline CDR1 reads MGHRA; CDR2 reads YSYEKL. The J segment lost 5 bases and the V segment lost 5 bases, leaving 10 bases of the junction unmatched. In nucleotides, the CDR3 is TGCGCCAGCAGCACCCGACTAGCGGGACGACGGGAGACCCAGTACTTC. Encoded protein: CASSTRLAGRRETQYF.

Comment on this clone: The sample holds other DNA sequences that translate to the same CDR3. The chain combines TRBV7-9 with TRBJ1-2; D uncertain. Per the germline V gene, CDR1 is SEHNR and CDR2 is FQNEAQ (reference sequence). The germline V and J ends were trimmed by 1 base and 5 bases, with 8 bases remaining between them. The CDR3 consists of 13 residues. This CDR3 reads CASSLDSFYGYTF. The CDR3 nucleotides read TGTGCCAGCAGCTTAGACAGCTTTTATGGCTACACCTTC.

This clone appeared a single time. The CDR3 bases are TGTGCCAGCAGCGGCCCCGACCGTACTGAAGCTTTCTTT. Translating gives CASSGPDRTEAFF. The chain joins TRBV27 to TRBJ1-1; D unresolved. The CDR3 runs to 13 residues. Trimming pared 6 bases from V and 5 bases from J, leaving 13 bases between. Per the germline V gene, CDR1 is MNHEY and CDR2 is SMNVEV (reference sequence).

This chain joins TRBV11-3 and TRBJ2-6; D is uncertain. Per the germline V gene, CDR1 is SGHNT and CDR2 is YENEEA. This CDR3 has 14 residues. The V end was cut by 1 base, the J end by 2 bases, with 3 bases between. The CDR3 DNA follows: TGTGCCAGCAGCTTAGGCCCTGGGGCCAACGTCCTGACTTTC. It specifies CASSLGPGANVLTF. Supplemented by reference TRBV11-3 and TRBJ2-6, the full variable domain reads EAGVVQSPRYKIIEKKQPVAFWCNPISGHNTLYWYLQNLGQGPELLIRYENEEAVDDSQLPKDRFSAERLKGVDSTLKIQPAELGDSAVYLCASSLGPGANVLTFGAGSRLTVL.